This T cell receptor beta chain derives from a study of shared clonotypes between healthy human individuals. Across the whole study: Per donor, CD8 memory used one plate, CD8 naive used two, CD4 memory used three and CD4 naive used three.

Healthy HIV-negative adults without recent acute infections or vaccinations served as donors. Using immunoSEQ multiplex PCR, the repertoire was profiled, and TCRdb retains in-frame clones only, with some absent. The data show about 2.5 million clones, around 92% seen once. Sequenced input: naive CD4+ T cells from PBMCs. The subset is: CD45RA+ positively selected. The origin of this receptor is a man aged 18 to 29 in good health. Some clones in this sample may be carry-over from other donors' samples.

CDR3 sequence reads: CASSKGLAGSTDTQYF. The CDR3, as DNA: TGTGCCAGCAGCAAAGGACTAGCGGGAAGCACAGATACGCAGTATTTT. The chain links TRBV7-3 to TRBJ2-3, with 12 bases matching TRBD2. Germline CDR1 and CDR2: SGHTA and FQGTGA. The V gene end was trimmed by 5 bases and the J gene end by 0 bases; junction bases not matched to a gene: 3. The CDR3 totals 16 residues.